The T cell receptor beta chain under discussion was sequenced for a study of early T cells in non-severe SARS-CoV-2 infection (dated by TCRdb to 2020 to 2022). Study-level background: Because TCR sequencing relied on bulk RNA taken from unsorted whole blood, pairing of alpha and beta chains was not possible. Summary of the overall study and its limitations: VDJdb matching was skewed toward anti-spike CD8 responses and likely underestimated virus-specific expansions by missing private and CD4 specificities.

To prepare the library, 5' RACE was applied. The sequencer listed for this sample is NextSeq 500. Unique molecular identifiers were attached to individual cDNA molecules in the TCR library protocol so that sequencing error and PCR bias could be corrected. Sequencing covered both TCR alpha and beta chains, and within each sample the abundances of alpha and beta sequences were tightly co-correlated. On the authors' methods: Decombinator V4 was used to perform V gene, J gene and CDR3 annotation of TCR sequences. Expanded TCRs were defined as changing significantly between any two time points under a Poisson model with p below 0.0001. TCR abundances were normalised to the total number of TCRs sequenced per sample and were expressed as counts per million. TRAV1-2 paired with TRAJ12, TRAJ20 or TRAJ33 defined MAIT TCRs, while TRAV10 paired with TRAJ18 defined iNKT TCRs. VDJdb, accessed 1 November 2021, was searched for CMV, EBV and SARS-CoV-2 annotated TCRs, excluding TCRs annotated for multiple antigens. Starting from the raw public reads, TCRdb applied fastp trimming at Q25, assembled clones with MiXCR and retained in-frame beta chains. For every CDR3 protein sequence, its rows merge into one entry that carries the most common genes and DNA. TCRdb, not the original authors, processed these V and J calls. Here the sample has about 98,000 distinct CDR3 sequences; 13% to 15% occur a single time. Roughly 6.4% of the sample comes from the top ten.

This was a case-control study nested in a cohort of healthcare workers in London, UK, who had nasopharyngeal swab PCR tests and blood samples taken every week. Healthcare workers were enrolled in the week of the UK lockdown, from 23 to 31 March 2020, and were followed every week for up to roughly 16 weeks. CDR1 and CDR2 were assigned from the germline V gene as SGHVS and FNYEAQ. V and J are truncated by 5 bases and 0 bases respectively, leaving an intervening sequence of 16 bases. The CDR3 runs 16 amino acids, cysteine and phenylalanine included. The read is trimmed to its CDR3 DNA, 48 bases read in frame from base 1. As to this clonotype: The antigen it binds to is not known. No much larger clone exists at a distance of one base, and base qualities are not known.

The sequence came from an adult who was a healthcare worker with PCR-confirmed SARS-CoV-2 infection or an uninfected control (not recorded which). Material for sequencing was whole blood. The chain is made from TRBV7-6 and TRBJ1-1; the D gene is perhaps TRBD1, from 5 matching bases. CDR3 reads: CASSPEGGAVNTEAFF. The bases read TGTGCCAGCAGCCCCGAAGGCGGGGCTGTGAACACTGAAGCTTTCTTT.